This TCR beta chain is drawn from a study of blood T cells in healthy people across ages. Study-wide points: Per million T cells, TCR beta diversity dropped about linearly as age rose. Correlation between TCR beta diversity and naive T cell percentage was strong. Estimates drawn from one million T cells were deemed to understate diversity.

The individuals who served as donors were healthy Caucasians living in Russia, aged about 6 to 95. The authors ran a second PCR of roughly 6 to 12 cycles using a sample-barcoded 5' primer and a J-beta primer mix. A single record per CDR3 protein comes from TCRdb applying MiXCR to the 5' RACE reads. The data contain 700,000 to 950,000 distinct CDR3 sequences, around 40% of them singletons. V was clipped by 3 bases and J by 5 bases; unmatched bases: 6. The CDR3 runs to 15 residues. The germline CDR1 and CDR2 sequences are SQVTM and ANQGSEA. This clonotype was detected once. As yet, its antigen is unknown. One base away lies a much larger clone, so this may be a sequencing read error.

The clonotype comes from a woman in her fifties or sixties in good health. Material for sequencing was blood. The chain is built from TRBV29-1 and TRBJ2-1; 11 bases are shared with TRBD2. The CDR3 DNA reads TGCAGCGTTGATTTTAGCGGGGGGGCGCACAATGAGCAGTTCTTC. Its translation: CSVDFSGGAHNEQFF.